The rows below give T cell receptor beta chains drawn from one sample of a study of cytomegalovirus exposure and HLA in healthy donors. Here immunoSEQ multiplex PCR was the method, and the copy in TCRdb shows in-frame clones only, minus some. The sample yields roughly 220,000 clones, over 80% seen once. The specimen was PBMCs. All receptors come from a woman in her 30s in good health and CMV-seropositive. Both conserved end residues are part of each CDR3. D genes are given only for firm matches. For some rows the clone size is stated as once, few or many, or as a class when expanded; others skip it.

d_gene,abundance,len,v_gene,j_gene,CDR3nt,CDR3aa
NA,NA,18,TRBV18,TRBJ2-1,TGTGCCAGCTCACCGGATGAGACTAGGACCAGCTCCTACAATGAGCAGTTCTTC,CASSPDETRTSSYNEQFF
NA,NA,13,TRBV27,TRBJ1-2,TGTGCCAGCAGTCAACAAAAGGGTTATGGCTACACCTTC,CASSQQKGYGYTF
TRBD1,NA,16,TRBV27,TRBJ1-2,TGTGCCAGCAGTTTTATGGCAGGGGGAATGGGCTATGGCTACACCTTC,CASSFMAGGMGYGYTF
NA,NA,14,TRBV2,TRBJ2-2,TGTGCCACCACCGGCTGGACTAACACCGGGGAGCTGTTTTTT,CATTGWTNTGELFF
TRBD1,NA,13,TRBV10-1,TRBJ2-7,TGCGCCAGCAGTGATTCGACAGGGTACGAGCAGTACTTC,CASSDSTGYEQYF
NA,NA,16,TRBV5-1,TRBJ2-3,TGCGCCAGCAGCTTGGTTCTGGGGGCGTCGACAGATACGCAGTATTTT,CASSLVLGASTDTQYF
TRBD1,NA,12,TRBV7-8,TRBJ1-1,TGTGCCAGCAGTTCAGGGGGCACTGAAGCTTTCTTT,CASSSGGTEAFF
TRBD2,NA,19,TRBV7-2,TRBJ2-1,TGTGCCAGCAGCCCCCACCTAGCGGGGGGACGTGGACGATACAATGAGCAGTTCTTC,CASSPHLAGGRGRYNEQFF
NA,NA,14,TRBV13,TRBJ1-2,TGTGCCAGCAGCCTCCAGGGAGCAGCGAGTGGCTACACCTTC,CASSLQGAASGYTF
NA,NA,16,TRBV12-5,TRBJ1-1,TGTGCTAGTGGTTTGGTAGTGGCCAGGAGGAACACTGAAGCTTTCTTT,CASGLVVARRNTEAFF
NA,NA,13,TRBV27,TRBJ1-5,TGTGCCAGCAGGGCCAGAAACAATCAGCCCCAGCATTTT,CASRARNNQPQHF
TRBD2,NA,18,TRBV13,TRBJ2-1,TGTGCCAGCAGCTTAGGATCTAGCGGGAGGGCCACCTACAATGAGCAGTTCTTC,CASSLGSSGRATYNEQFF
TRBD1,NA,12,TRBV29-1,TRBJ1-2,TGCAGCGTCGACGGGACAGGGATCGGCTACACCTTC,CSVDGTGIGYTF
TRBD1,once,15,TRBV6-6,TRBJ1-1,TGTGCCAGCAGTAGGAGACAGGGAGGCGCCACTGAAGCTTTCTTT,CASSRRQGGATEAFF
NA,NA,16,TRBV2,TRBJ1-3,TGTGCCAGCAGTGGGGCAGCCGGGTACTCTGGAAACACCATATATTTT,CASSGAAGYSGNTIYF
NA,NA,14,TRBV16,TRBJ2-4,TGTGCCAGCAGCCTCCGACAGAACACAAACATTCAGTACTTC,CASSLRQNTNIQYF
NA,once,13,TRBV27,TRBJ1-1,TGTGCCAGCAGTTTATTAGCGAACACTGAAGCTTTCTTT,CASSLLANTEAFF
NA,NA,13,TRBV12-5,TRBJ2-7,TGTGCTAGTGGTTTTGGGACTCCCTGGGAGCAGTACTTC,CASGFGTPWEQYF
NA,NA,15,TRBV5-1,TRBJ1-3,TGCGCCACCTCGGAGGGGGGTCCTTCTGGAAACACCATATATTTT,CATSEGGPSGNTIYF
TRBD1,NA,15,TRBV10-3,TRBJ2-7,TGTGCCATCAGGGATTCGGGACAGGGTACCTACGAGCAGTACTTC,CAIRDSGQGTYEQYF
TRBD1,NA,14,TRBV5-1,TRBJ2-7,TGCGCCAGCAGCTTCCAGGGGGTTAACTACGAGCAGTACTTC,CASSFQGVNYEQYF
TRBD1,NA,15,TRBV27,TRBJ2-1,TGTGCCAGCAGTTTATACCAGGGGGCGTTAAATGAGCAGTTCTTC,CASSLYQGALNEQFF
TRBD2,NA,14,TRBV5-4,TRBJ2-1,TGTGCCAGCAGCGAGAAGCGGGAGAGGAATGAGCAGTTCTTC,CASSEKRERNEQFF
NA,NA,14,TRBV9,TRBJ1-2,TGTGCCAGCAGCGTAGGGTCCGATGACTATGGCTACACCTTC,CASSVGSDDYGYTF
TRBD1,NA,15,TRBV5-6,TRBJ2-3,TGTGCCAGCAGCTCCTTGGACAGGGGCACAGATACGCAGTATTTT,CASSSLDRGTDTQYF
TRBD2,few,16,TRBV30,TRBJ2-5,TGTGCCTGGAGTATGTGGTTGAGCAGGGAGGGGGAGACCCAGTACTTC,CAWSMWLSREGETQYF
TRBD1,NA,16,TRBV28,TRBJ2-3,TGTGCCAGCAGTTCTGGGACGACAGGGGTACAGGATACGCAGTATTTT,CASSSGTTGVQDTQYF
NA,few,14,TRBV25-1,TRBJ2-2,TGTGCCAGCAGCCGGGGCTCGAACACCGGGGAGCTGTTTTTT,CASSRGSNTGELFF
TRBD2,NA,15,TRBV28,TRBJ2-1,TGTGCCAGCAGTCTCGGACTAGCGGGAGCGGGTGAGCAGTTCTTC,CASSLGLAGAGEQFF
NA,NA,15,TRBV2,TRBJ2-3,TGTGCCAGCAGTGCCCCGGGACTTAAACTTGATACGCAGTATTTT,CASSAPGLKLDTQYF
NA,NA,15,TRBV2,TRBJ1-1,TGTGCCAGCAGTGGTGTCCTTCTACTGAACACTGAAGCTTTCTTT,CASSGVLLLNTEAFF
TRBD1,NA,13,TRBV6-4,TRBJ1-2,TGTGCCAGCAGCCGGGGACAGAGCTATGGCTACACCTTC,CASSRGQSYGYTF
TRBD2,NA,12,TRBV30,TRBJ2-1,TGTGCCTGGCGGGGACTAGGCTATGAGCAGTTCTTC,CAWRGLGYEQFF
TRBD2,NA,18,TRBV13,TRBJ2-7,TGTGCCAGCAGCTCTAGACCGGGACTAGCGGGAGCCACCTACGAGCAGTACTTC,CASSSRPGLAGATYEQYF
TRBD1,few,18,TRBV5-4,TRBJ2-5,TGTGCCAGCAGCTTGGTGGGGCGGAGGGACAGGGAGGGTGAGACCCAGTACTTC,CASSLVGRRDREGETQYF
NA,NA,12,TRBV6-5,TRBJ2-3,TGTGCCAGCAGGTCCATCACCAATACGCAGTATTTT,CASRSITNTQYF
NA,NA,15,TRBV9,TRBJ1-3,TGTGCCAGCAGCGTAGGGGGCAGGGCAGGAAACACCATATATTTT,CASSVGGRAGNTIYF
NA,NA,14,TRBV19,TRBJ2-7,TGTGCCAGTAGTATCTCGGGGGAACAGAGACAACAGTACTTC,CASSISGEQRQQYF
TRBD2,once,14,TRBV2,TRBJ2-3,TGTGCCAGCAGTGAATGGACTAGTATACATACGCAGTATTTT,CASSEWTSIHTQYF
TRBD2,NA,15,TRBV30,TRBJ2-3,TGTGCCTGGAGTGTGCAGCGGGAGCTATCAGATACGCAGTATTTT,CAWSVQRELSDTQYF
NA,NA,13,TRBV4-3,TRBJ2-3,TGCGCCAGCAGCCAAGACAGGAAAGATACGCAGTATTTT,CASSQDRKDTQYF
TRBD2,NA,16,TRBV30,TRBJ2-1,TGTGCCTGGAGAGACCTAGCGGCCACCCCCTCCAATGAGCAGTTCTTC,CAWRDLAATPSNEQFF
TRBD1,NA,15,TRBV19,TRBJ2-7,TGTGCCAGTAGTATGACAGGGGCGATGACCTACGAGCAGTACTTC,CASSMTGAMTYEQYF
NA,NA,14,TRBV11-2,TRBJ2-7,TGTGCCAGCAGCTTAGGTTACTTAGACTACGAGCAGTACTTC,CASSLGYLDYEQYF
NA,NA,14,TRBV29-1,TRBJ2-7,TGCAGCGCAGCTAGCGCGACCTCCCGGCACGAGCAGTACTTC,CSAASATSRHEQYF
NA,NA,13,TRBV30,TRBJ1-2,TGTGCCTGGAACCTGAGGGGAACGGATGGCTACACCTTC,CAWNLRGTDGYTF
NA,NA,14,TRBV30,TRBJ1-1,TGTGCCTGGAATTCCTTCCCCGGGGCGCCTGAAGCTTTCTTT,CAWNSFPGAPEAFF
NA,NA,13,TRBV12-5,TRBJ1-4,TGTGCTAGTGGTTTGCCGAATGATGAAAAACTGTTTTTT,CASGLPNDEKLFF
NA,NA,12,TRBV7-9,TRBJ1-5,TGTGCCAGCAGCTTCTTACAGGGGCCCCAGCATTTT,CASSFLQGPQHF
NA,few,15,TRBV6-5,TRBJ1-3,TGTGCCAGCAGACCCGGGACAAACTCTGGAAACACCATATATTTT,CASRPGTNSGNTIYF
TRBD2,NA,18,TRBV5-4,TRBJ2-1,TGTGCCAGCAGCTTGCGGCTAGCGGGAGTTCCCCCCTACAATGAGCAGTTCTTC,CASSLRLAGVPPYNEQFF
NA,NA,15,TRBV4-3,TRBJ2-7,TGCGCCAGCAGCCAAGGCGGGACAGACTCCTACGAGCAGTACTTC,CASSQGGTDSYEQYF
NA,few,12,TRBV9,TRBJ1-2,TGTGCCAGCAGCGTAGGGGATTATGGCTACACCTTC,CASSVGDYGYTF
NA,NA,12,TRBV29-1,TRBJ2-5,TGCAGCGCCGTAGGGGACCAAGAGACCCAGTACTTC,CSAVGDQETQYF